This T cell receptor (beta chain) was retrieved from a study of early T cells in non-severe SARS-CoV-2 infection. This clonotype was recorded many times. Germline assignment: CDR1 SGDLS and CDR2 YYNGEE. The V segment lost 4 bases and the J segment 3 bases; nucleotides outside the gene matches: 10. The CDR3 has 16 amino acids. cDNA molecules, individually, were tagged with unique molecular identifiers. MiXCR, run by TCRdb on the 5' RACE reads, gives a single entry per CDR3 protein. The data show approximately 35,000 distinct CDR3 sequences, over 4.5% seen once. The receptor comes from an adult who was a healthcare worker with PCR-confirmed SARS-CoV-2 infection or an uninfected control (not recorded which). Input material: whole blood. The V and J genes are TRBV9 and TRBJ2-3; 8 bases are a match to TRBD1. This chain's CDR3 is CASSPRQGTSTDTQYF. DNA for the CDR3: TGTGCCAGCAGCCCCCGACAGGGGACTTCAACAGATACGCAGTATTTT.